The present T cell receptor (beta chain) was sequenced within a study of blood T cell repertoires in COVID-19. Background on the study: COVID-19 samples, acute and convalescent, were from the United States, Italy and Spain. Sample material is recorded as cDNA or gDNA derived from T cells, B-cell-depleted T cells, or PBMCs.

The V gene's germline CDR1 is MDHEN and CDR2 SYDVKM. This CDR3 spans 12 amino acids. Germline trimming cut 6 bases from V and 5 bases from J; bases unmatched to any gene: 2. Generated by immunoSEQ multiplex PCR, the TCRdb table keeps only in-frame clones and is missing some. Of 250,000 to 350,000 clones in the sample, approximately 86% are singletons; the top ten hold 2% to 2.5%. The receptor was isolated from a woman aged 45-65 years who had recovered from COVID-19. The sequenced material came from peripheral blood. V usage is TRBV28 and J usage is TRBJ2-5, with 8 bases fitting TRBD2. Written as DNA, the CDR3 is TGTGCCAGCAGAGCGGGAGTGGAGACCCAGTACTTC. Protein product: CASRAGVETQYF. Combining the CDR3 with reference TRBV28 and TRBJ2-5 gives the whole variable domain DVKVTQSSRYLVKRTGEKVFLECVQDMDHENMFWYRQDPGLGLRLIYFSYDVKMKEKGDIPEGYSVSREKKERFSLILESASTNQTSMYLCASRAGVETQYFGPGTRLLVL.